The table lists the clone carrying this TCR beta chain with many counts. What it recognizes is unknown. The sample is drawn from a study of T cells in Graves' hyperthyroidism and ophthalmopathy. Clinical symptoms, serum thyroxine, TRAb, thyroid ultrasound and orbital computed tomography informed diagnoses. Trimming took off 7 bases at V and 8 bases at J, with 17 bases between the two ends. The length of the CDR3 is 13 residues. RNA transcripts gave rise to amplified TCR beta CDR3 regions. Primed by the HTBI set, a first-round RT-PCR was run on the TCR CDR3. TCRdb re-derived calls from the multiplex PCR reads in MiXCR, one entry per CDR3 protein. The table includes a few hundred thousand distinct CDR3 sequences, around a fifth detected once. Whole-study findings and limits: Most clonotypes that expanded in the thyroid above 0.001 also showed up in blood.

The chain recombines TRBV12-3 or TRBV12-4 with TRBJ1-1, with unresolved D. The TCR sequence derives from a woman between 50 and 59 years old with Graves' hyperthyroidism. Sequences were obtained from blood. CDR3 amino acids: CASTRRYDAEAFF. DNA of the CDR3: TGTGCCAGCACCCGGCGTTACGACGCAGAAGCTTTCTTT.